A single T cell receptor beta chain is shown here with its context. Using immunoSEQ multiplex PCR, the repertoire was profiled, and TCRdb retains in-frame clones only, with some absent. The sample holds some 220,000 clones, about 85% seen once. This CDR3 is 15 amino acids long. V gave up 6 bases and J gave up 3 bases; unmatched junction bases: 11. Germline V gene lookup returns CDR1 MNHEY and CDR2 SVGAGI. This entry comes from a study of blood T cell repertoires in COVID-19. This clonotype was sampled from a woman aged 55-70 years who had recovered from COVID-19. The source material was peripheral blood. The chain is built from TRBV6-5 and TRBJ2-7; 7 bases are shared with TRBD1. The CDR3: CASRRAGTVSYEQYF. As DNA, the CDR3 is TGTGCCAGCAGACGAGCCGGGACAGTAAGCTACGAGCAGTACTTC.